This T cell receptor (beta chain) comes out of a study of T cell responses to AZD1222 COVID-19 vaccine (dated by TCRdb to about 2021). Describing the broader study: AZD1222 recipients whose second dose came at about 4 weeks and those whose second dose came at about 12 weeks were combined into one group, since spike-specific TCR depth and breadth did not differ between the two schedules. A total of 233 trial participants underwent TCR sequencing, of whom 207 had received two doses of AZD1222 and 26 had received two doses of the MenACWY control vaccine. Trial participants were enrolled by age into 18-55, 56-69 and 70-plus year subgroups, with roughly 150, 30 and 60 TCR-sequenced participants respectively. Overall results and qualifications from the work: Epitopes outside the regions mutated in the B.1.351 and B.1.1.7 variants were reportedly recognized by nearly half of the unique spike-specific TCRs. No day 14 peak-response samples were available, so repertoires were characterized only after the peak T cell response. Only five to seven AZD1222 recipients were SARS-CoV-2 seropositive at baseline, limiting conclusions about previously exposed vaccinees. The vaccine-associated CD4 TCRs covered the entire spike protein, and the dominant responses fell in regions 160-218 and 743-854. In the small 56-69-year group, the increase in depth fell short of significance, most likely because of low power. Participants were mostly white British and included more females than males, and it was suggested by the authors that clonal diversity may have been underestimated. Spike-specific TCR breadth and depth rose significantly after two AZD1222 doses compared with day 0 and with MenACWY recipients.

The CDR3 regions of human TCRbeta chains were subjected to immunosequencing. On the study's bioinformatics: Repertoire TCRs were checked for matches against a reference library of SARS-CoV-2-specific TCRs that had been generated using the MIRA antigen-specificity platform. Breadth was defined as the fraction of unique TCRs that were SARS-CoV-2-associated, and depth was defined as the fraction of total T cells that were SARS-CoV-2-associated. Using the MIRA data, each spike-specific TCR was assigned both to the spike region to which the TCR was reactive and to a CD4 or CD8 class. Log10-transformed breadth and depth values were compared by one-way ANOVA with Sidak's multiple comparisons tests. TCRdb carries this immuneACCESS record with in-frame sequences only. Its versions omit some clonotypes, under half of them owing to an unresolved V gene in the studies checked, with the rest unexplained. The V and J calls and clone size are taken from that table; D and trimming were inferred from the DNA. Within this sample are 150,000 to 200,000 clones, with around 93% of them counted one time only. The ten top clones hold about 2.5% of the sample.

The sample's time point label is to be understood as: baseline before first vaccination. Vaccinee samples were obtained from the UK trials COV001 and COV002, which included a single-blind randomized controlled phase 2/3 trial of AZD1222 (ChAdOx1 nCoV-19) in healthy adults. For TCRbeta chain sequencing, PBMC samples from trial participants were taken at day 0 and at day 28 after the second dose. For CDR1 and CDR2, the germline V gene lists SGHAT and FQNNGV. V and J lose 4 bases and 0 bases, and a span of 14 bases separates them. Including the terminal cysteine and phenylalanine, the CDR3 comprises 16 residues. The read is trimmed to its CDR3 DNA, 48 bases read in frame from base 1. Of note for this clone: It has no known antigen specificity. Per-base qualities were not stored, and no clone one base away is much larger.

The sequence was collected from an adult in good health. The V and J segments used are TRBV11-2 and TRBJ2-3; perhaps TRBD2 is the D gene, with 5 bases matching. This specimen consisted of peripheral blood, obtained on day 0 of AZD1222 vaccination. CDR3 region: CASSSKVRGSTDTQYF. In nucleotides, the sequence is TGTGCCAGCAGCTCGAAGGTCCGCGGGAGCACAGATACGCAGTATTTT.